The clone carrying this T cell receptor (beta chain) has a handful of counts. Its antigen is currently unknown. This sample stems from a study of T cells in pancreatic ductal adenocarcinoma. Selected pancreatic ductal adenocarcinoma patients had undergone surgery without neoadjuvant therapy. The J segment lost 3 bases and the V segment lost 4 bases, leaving 6 bases of the junction unmatched. Germline CDR1 is SGHNT and CDR2 is YYREEE (reference sequence). This CDR3 comprises 14 residues. General study results and limits: Unique clonotypes were approximately 8-fold more numerous in blood than in tumor. The resected pancreatic cancer cohort was biased toward the minority with early-stage disease. Tumor and blood clonality did not differ significantly, about 0.11 versus 0.072. Tumors hold more CD45RO+ effector T cells, which may bias toward lower diversity.

The method was immunoSEQ multiplex PCR; TCRdb's version includes in-frame clones alone and lacks a portion of them. This repertoire shows approximately 97,000 clones, 90% to 95% found once; its top ten account for approximately 3.1%. The source is a human donor with pancreatic ductal adenocarcinoma. Sequenced sample: PBMCs. The gene calls are TRBV5-4 and TRBJ1-1, with 7 bases aligning to TRBD1. Here the CDR3 DNA reads TGTGCCAGCAGCAAAAGGGGGCAAGACACTGAAGCTTTCTTT. Its translation is CASSKRGQDTEAFF. Full variable domain (rest looked up from reference TRBV5-4 and TRBJ1-1): ETGVTQSPTHLIKTRGQQVTLRCSSQSGHNTVSWYQQALGQGPQFIFQYYREEENGRGNFPPRFSGLQFPNYSSELNVNALELDDSALYLCASSKRGQDTEAFFGQGTRLTVV.